What follows are 20 T cell receptor beta chains derived from one specimen sequenced in a study of T-cell reconstitution after alpha-beta-depleted transplantation in children. Molecular barcoding with unique molecular identifiers was used for the TCRbeta library. MiXCR was run by TCRdb on the PCR reads, yielding one entry per CDR3 protein. The sample holds approximately 210,000 distinct CDR3 sequences, approximately 15% seen once. The sample in question was PBMCs from the stem cell graft donor, obtained from the stem cell graft. Every receptor here comes from a human donor who donated a stem cell graft to a child with acute lymphoblastic leukemia.

Many counts were recorded for this clonotype. The chain links TRBV27 to TRBJ2-7; unclear D gene. Germline V gene data show CDR1 as MNHEY and CDR2 as SMNVEV (reference sequence). The CDR3 totals 14 residues. The V and J ends lost 6 bases and 0 bases respectively, with 12 bases between them. CDR3 sequence (DNA): TGTGCCAGCAGCCTTTCTAGGAGCTCCTACGAGCAGTACTTC. Its translation is CASSLSRSSYEQYF.

This clonotype was detected only a few times. The chain recombines TRBV5-1 with TRBJ2-1; D gene unclear. The CDR3 consists of 14 residues. In germline, CDR1 is SGHRS, CDR2 YFSETQ. V gave up 0 bases and J gave up 4 bases, with 8 bases separating them. CDR3 in DNA: TGCGCCAGCAGCTTGGCCGATGAGTACAATGAGCAGTTCTTC. This codes for CASSLADEYNEQFF.

This clonotype was picked up a small number of times. V is TRBV11-2 and J is TRBJ1-4; 9 bases fit TRBD1. The germline gives CDR1 SGHAT, CDR2 FQNNGV. J lost 6 bases, V lost 3 bases, and 5 bases had no gene match. This CDR3 has 15 residues. CDR3 sequence reads: CASSFFRDRDEKLFF. The CDR3 nucleotides are TGTGCCAGCAGCTTCTTCCGGGACAGGGATGAAAAACTGTTTTTT.

This clonotype was recorded many times. The chain combines TRBV29-1 with TRBJ1-1, with TRBD1 identical over 8 bases. This CDR3 is 12 amino acids long. The V and J ends lost 4 bases and 3 bases, in that order; junction bases with no gene match: 1. Germline CDR1 reads SQVTM; CDR2 reads ANQGSEA. CDR3 protein: CSVADRDTEAFF. The CDR3 DNA sequence: TGCAGCGTTGCGGACAGGGACACTGAAGCTTTCTTT.

This clonotype was seen ten or more times. The chain links TRBV29-1 to TRBJ2-7; the D gene is possibly TRBD2 (5 bases). Looked up from germline, CDR1 is SQVTM and CDR2 is ANQGSEA. Deletions cut 3 bases from V and 5 bases from J, with 17 bases between. The CDR3 runs to 14 residues. CDR3 protein: CSVESLGAPDEQYF. CDR3 bases: TGCAGCGTTGAGTCCCTGGGAGCTCCTGACGAGCAGTACTTC.

On this clonotype: A much larger clone sits a single nucleotide away, making a read error possible. The chain combines TRBV20-1 with TRBJ1-1; D unclear. Trimming removed 1 base from V and 3 bases from J, with 12 bases in between. The CDR3 sequence is 14 residues long. Germline-derived CDR1 and CDR2 are DFQATT and SNEGSKA (reference sequence). The CDR3 sequence: CSARGPRVDTEAFF. CDR3 nucleotides: TGCAGTGCTAGAGGCCCCAGAGTGGACACTGAAGCTTTCTTT.

This clonotype was observed many times. The chain couples TRBV5-1 to TRBJ2-6; D possibly corresponds to TRBD1 (6 bases). The CDR3 has 16 residues. Between the trimmed V and J ends, which lost 4 bases and 4 bases, there was a span of 15 bases. The germline CDR1 and CDR2 sequences are SGHRS and YFSETQ. DNA of the CDR3: TGCGCCAGCAGCGTATCCACAGGGTCAGGGGCCAACGTCCTGACTTTC. Translated, it gives CASSVSTGSGANVLTF.

This clonotype was counted at least ten times. The chain joins TRBV7-2 to TRBJ1-4; 9 bases are shared with TRBD1. Trimming took 4 bases from V and 8 from J; bases not matched to a gene: 8. Looked up from germline, CDR1 is SGHTA and CDR2 is FQGNSA. The CDR3 loop spans 15 amino acids. For the CDR3, the DNA is TGTGCCAGCAGCTCACCGGACAGGGGACAGGAAAAACTGTTTTTT. Translated: CASSSPDRGQEKLFF.

The chain has TRBV5-1 and TRBJ2-7; D remains unclear. This CDR3 contains 16 residues. CDR1 SGHRS and CDR2 YFSETQ come from the germline V gene. The ends were cut back, 0 bases at V and 0 bases at J, with 13 bases in the middle. The CDR3 region has the DNA TGCGCCAGCAGCTTGGGGAGTGGATTGGGCTCCTACGAGCAGTACTTC. Its protein product is CASSLGSGLGSYEQYF.

There are many counts of this clonotype. The chain employs TRBV20-1 and TRBJ2-1; D unresolved. With 3 bases removed from V and 6 bases from J, the gap between germline ends came to 9 bases. Germline assignment: CDR1 DFQATT and CDR2 SNEGSKA (reference sequence). This CDR3 region has 12 residues. CDR3 protein: CSASTTVNEQFF. In nucleotides, the CDR3 is TGCAGTGCTAGTACAACCGTCAATGAGCAGTTCTTC.

The CDR3 reads CASSFIAGGSDTQYF. CDR3 DNA: TGCGCCAGCAGCTTCATAGCGGGAGGATCCGATACGCAGTATTTT. The chain recombines TRBV5-1 with TRBJ2-3, with 10 bases matching TRBD2. The CDR3 has 15 amino acids. From germline, CDR1 is SGHRS and CDR2 YFSETQ. J lost 6 bases, V lost 2 bases, and 6 bases had no gene match.

At least ten counts were recorded for this clonotype. The conserved final phenylalanine or tryptophan is absent from the CDR3, which likely points to a read error. The DNA is omitted, as the CDR3 cannot be located on it reliably, and the CDR3 follows TCRdb's listing. The chain carries TRBV7-8 and TRBJ2-1; the table's D call, TRBD2, has no DNA check behind it. Germline CDR1 reads SGHVS; CDR2 reads FQNEAQ. Both ends counted, the CDR3 spans 16 residues. CDR3 region: CASSLVGQTSGRTRFL.

This clonotype has ten or more counts. The chain combines TRBV29-1 with TRBJ2-7, with D tentatively TRBD1 or TRBD2 (5 bases each). The germline V and J ends were trimmed by 6 bases and 2 bases, with 11 bases remaining between them. The germline gives CDR1 SQVTM, CDR2 ANQGSEA. The CDR3 has 12 amino acids. The CDR3 sequence is CSVARGAYEQYF. The CDR3 region has the DNA TGCAGCGTAGCTAGAGGGGCCTACGAGCAGTACTTC.

This clonotype was seen at least ten times. The CDR3 reads CASSLDGGETDTQYF. The DNA for the CDR3 is TGTGCCAGCAGCTTAGACGGGGGCGAGACAGATACGCAGTATTTT. The V gene is TRBV11-2, the J gene TRBJ2-3; D possibly uses TRBD1 or TRBD2 (6 bases each). Germline values: CDR1 SGHAT, CDR2 FQNNGV. Trimming stripped 0 bases from V and 3 bases from J, with 10 bases between. The CDR3 consists of 15 residues.

This clonotype was recorded many times. The V gene is TRBV28, the J gene TRBJ1-2, with D hard to call. Trimming removed 1 base at V and 6 bases at J, with 12 bases between. The CDR3 length is 14 residues. The germline CDR1 and CDR2 sequences are MDHEN and SYDVKM. DNA for the CDR3: TGTGCCAGCAGTTTATCACCCCTGACTGATGGCTACACCTTC. Amino acids: CASSLSPLTDGYTF.

The J gene is TRBJ2-5, the V gene TRBV2; 8 bases align to TRBD1. Germline V gene data show CDR1 as SNHLY and CDR2 as FYNNEI. V lost 6 bases and J lost 2; bases outside the gene matches: 5. This CDR3 comprises 14 residues. The DNA of the CDR3 is TGTGCCAGCAGCCGGGACAGGACGCAAGAGACCCAGTACTTC. Translated: CASSRDRTQETQYF.

This clonotype was counted many times. The J gene is TRBJ2-3, the V gene TRBV7-9; D not certain. From germline, CDR1 is SEHNR and CDR2 FQNEAQ (reference sequence). V shed 0 bases and J shed 5 bases, with 12 bases lying between them. The CDR3 is 15 residues long. CDR3 amino acids: CASSLAASEIDTQYF. For the CDR3, the DNA is TGTGCCAGCAGCTTAGCAGCGTCCGAAATAGATACGCAGTATTTT.

The CDR3 protein is CASSLEVETGVEQYF. The CDR3 region has the DNA TGCGCCAGCAGCTTGGAAGTCGAGACAGGGGTCGAGCAGTACTTC. The chain uses TRBV5-1 and TRBJ2-7; TRBD1 agrees at 8 bases. The germline V gene has CDR1 SGHRS and CDR2 YFSETQ. The CDR3 length is 15 residues. J was trimmed by 6 bases and V by 0 bases; bases with no gene match: 8.

This clonotype came up a few times. This chain uses TRBV5-1 with TRBJ2-7; 9 bases are shared with TRBD2. V gave up 4 bases and J gave up 6 bases; unmatched junction bases: 11. The length of the CDR3 is 15 residues. Germline V gives CDR1 SGHRS, CDR2 YFSETQ. CDR3 nucleotide sequence: TGCGCCAGCAGCCTGCGCGCGGGAGGGCAGGGCGAGCAGTACTTC. Protein sequence: CASSLRAGGQGEQYF.

The table lists this clonotype with many counts. In DNA form, the CDR3 reads TGTGCTAGCGGCCTCGGGGAAGCGGCACTCTACGAGCAGTACTTC. This gives the protein CASGLGEAALYEQYF. The chain carries TRBV12-5 and TRBJ2-7, with D possibly being TRBD2 (5 bases). The ends were cut back, 9 bases at V and 3 bases at J, with 21 bases in the middle. Germline values: CDR1 LGHNT, CDR2 FRNRAP. This CDR3 region has 15 residues.